This T cell receptor (beta chain) comes out of a study of human T cells and chemical hapten exposure (dated by TCRdb to about 2021). Turning to the overall study: For sensitization, 2% DPC in acetone was applied to a 2 cm by 2 cm area of upper inner arm skin. Weekly therapeutic DPC doses were additionally applied to the scalp of patients throughout the roughly 26-week study period. Alopecia areata with under or over 50% scalp involvement, alopecia totalis and alopecia universalis were represented in the patient cohort, which was mostly female. Patch testing on the upper back used Finn chambers containing 0.01% DPC, with scoring done after 6 days according to International Contact Dermatitis Research Group standards. Blood samples were taken from patients before sensitization (week 0) and at 2, 6 and about 24 weeks after DPC sensitization. This study followed changes in the peripheral blood TCR repertoire in vivo during primary and secondary sensitization of alopecia patients to the hapten diphenylcyclopropenone (DPC). About 27 alopecia patients gave blood for TCR sequencing at one to four time points (pre-sensitization, 2, 6 and 24 weeks). Libraries were pooled for sequencing, and variation in per-sample TCR yields was attributed mainly to small differences in library volumes within the pool. Here is what the overall study found, with its caveats: Patch test score correlated positively with the number of PT1 expanded TCRs, reaching significance at thresholds 8, 16 and 32 but not at 4. Alopecia, a presumed autoimmune disease, was present in all patients, so the immune response of the patients might differ from that of healthy individuals. After repeated subsampling, the strength of the expansion versus patch-test correlation and the threshold at which it became significant changed. DPC sensitization did not change the number of TCRs with a frequency above 1 in 1000, and there was no evidence of changes in global repertoire structure. Significantly more large CDR3 similarity clusters were formed by expanded TCRs than by pre-sensitization or healthy control sets, consistent with antigen-driven responses.

Receptor amplification or capture employed RACE. Data came from a NextSeq 500. Library preparation attached unique molecular identifiers to individual cDNA molecules for quantitative, reproducible TCR counting. Both TCR alpha and TCR beta chains were sequenced from each blood RNA sample. The authors' analysis ran thus. The median number of TCRs per sample was approximately 96,000, ranging from about 23,224 to 690,600. The Decombinator software suite was used to annotate V, J and CDR3 in the TCR reads. For the PS versus PT1 abundance plots, all samples were subsampled to the same number of TCRs (28,000). Expanded TCRs were defined as absent before sensitization and observed at least eight times at the 2-week time point. The public reads were reprocessed in TCRdb via fastp at Q25 and MiXCR, keeping in-frame beta chains. A single entry per CDR3 protein holds the most common genes and DNA from its merged rows. TCRdb, not the original authors, processed these V and J calls. Present in this sample are fewer than 350,000 distinct CDR3 sequences, 7.5% to 8% of which were seen just once. The top ten constitute 1.2% of the sample.

V is shortened by 5 bases, J by 6 bases, and the region joining them spans 13 bases. CDR1 SEHNR and CDR2 FQNEAQ are derived from the germline V gene (reference sequence). The CDR3 measures 13 amino acids from cysteine to phenylalanine. The CDR3 DNA has 39 bases and is translated from base 1. Note on this clonotype: Its binding antigen is unknown. Base qualities are not at hand, and no much larger clone is one base apart.

The meaning of the sample's time point label: pre-sensitization, week 0. This sample's treatment or condition label indicates: therapeutic diphenylcyclopropenone sensitization with weekly scalp DPC. Blood at each patch-test visit was drawn before the patch test was applied. Patients were eligible if aged 18 to 70, diagnosed with alopecia and judged suitable for DPC therapy, and pregnant patients were excluded. Total RNA was extracted from unfractionated whole blood that had been collected in Tempus Blood RNA tubes. This receptor was taken from a man between 18 and 35 years old with alopecia areata. Some clones in this sample may be carry-over from other donors' samples. The chain is made from TRBV7-9 and TRBJ1-1, with a weak D call of TRBD1 (5 bases match). The sequencing used whole blood, collected in connection with sensitization to the hapten diphenylcyclopropenone (DPC). The bases are TGTGCCAGCAGCAATACTTTCAGGGCTGAAGCTTTCTTT. It translates as CASSNTFRAEAFF.